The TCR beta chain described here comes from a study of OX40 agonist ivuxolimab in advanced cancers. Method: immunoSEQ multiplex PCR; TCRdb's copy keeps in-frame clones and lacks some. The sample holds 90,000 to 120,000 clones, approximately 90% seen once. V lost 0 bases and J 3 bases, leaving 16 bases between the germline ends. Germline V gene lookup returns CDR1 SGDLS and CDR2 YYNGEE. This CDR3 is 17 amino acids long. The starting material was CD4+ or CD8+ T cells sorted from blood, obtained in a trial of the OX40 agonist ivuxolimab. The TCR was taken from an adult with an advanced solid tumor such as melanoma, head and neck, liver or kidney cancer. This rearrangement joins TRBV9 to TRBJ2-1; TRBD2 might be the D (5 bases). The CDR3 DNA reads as TGTGCCAGCAGCGTAGGGGGTGGAGGAGAAGGCTACAATGAGCAGTTCTTC. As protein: CASSVGGGGEGYNEQFF.